This TCR beta chain stems from a study of CXCR3-negative and CXCR3-positive naive CD8 T cells. On this clonotype: No antigen is known for it.

This CDR3 contains 15 residues. CDR1 and CDR2 from the germline V gene are SGHTA and FQGNSA. Findings and caveats of the study: Relative to CXCR3-negative naive cells, CXCR3-positive naive cells had more hydrophobic TRB CDR3s.

All TRB cDNA libraries came from 5' RACE performed with UMI labels. TCRdb reanalyzed the 5' RACE reads, giving one entry per CDR3 protein sequence and no DNA. Recorded for this sample: more than 70,000 distinct CDR3 sequences. The naive CD8+ gate required CD45RO-CCR7+CD27+CD95- phenotype. The receptor's source is a human donor in good health. Some clones in this sample may be carry-over from other donors' samples. The chain has TRBV7-2 and TRBJ1-4. The sequencing input was naive CXCR3+ CD8+ T cells from blood. Subset in this sample: CD45RO-CCR7+CD27+CD95- naive CD8+ T cells expressing CXCR3 (TNR3+). CDR3 sequence: CASSLEGLGGEKLFF. The complete variable domain, with remaining parts taken from reference TRBV7-2 and TRBJ1-4, reads GAGVSQSPSNKVTEKGKDVELRCDPISGHTALYWYRQSLGQGLEFLIYFQGNSAPDKSGLPSDRFSAERTGGSVSTLTIQRTQQEDSAVYLCASSLEGLGGEKLFFGSGTQLSVL.